Following are 7 T cell receptor beta chains from one sample sequenced in a study of blood T cell repertoires in COVID-19. Profiling relied on immunoSEQ multiplex PCR, and the TCRdb table lists in-frame clones only, not all of them. The sample has roughly 160,000 clones; 87% are singletons. Sequences were obtained from PBMCs or T cells enriched from blood (not recorded which). These receptors were collected from a woman aged 50 to 60 who had recovered from COVID-19.

The rearrangement uses TRBV21-1 and TRBJ2-5; TRBD1 was called by the table and not checked on the DNA. TRBV21-1 is assigned pseudogene status. The CDR3 runs 16 residues. As DNA, the CDR3 is TGTGCCAGCAGCAAAGGCGGCCGGGACAGACAAGAGACCCAGTACTTC. It encodes CASSKGGRDRQETQYF.

The table lists this clone with a count of one. The J gene is TRBJ2-7, the V gene TRBV5-1; 7 bases map to TRBD1. This CDR3 contains 16 residues. V trimming: 0 bases; J trimming: 0 bases; junction bases outside the gene matches: 6. Germline V gene sequence: CDR1 SGHRS, CDR2 YFSETQ. The CDR3 sequence is CASSLGDSRTSYEQYF. DNA of the CDR3: TGCGCCAGCAGCTTGGGGGACAGCCGAACCTCCTACGAGCAGTACTTC. Combining the CDR3 with reference TRBV5-1 and TRBJ2-7 gives the whole variable domain KAGVTQTPRYLIKTRGQQVTLSCSPISGHRSVSWYQQTPGQGLQFLFEYFSETQRNKGNFPGRFSGRQFSNSRSEMNVSTLELGDSALYLCASSLGDSRTSYEQYFGPGTRLTVT.

There are a few counts of this clone. V usage is TRBV29-1 and J usage is TRBJ1-5; maybe TRBD1 (6 bases). V shed 4 bases and J shed 0 bases, with 19 bases lying between them. Germline CDR1 is SQVTM and CDR2 is ANQGSEA. The CDR3 is 17 amino acids. The CDR3 spells CSVAEAGTQYSNQPQHF. In DNA, the CDR3 is TGCAGCGTTGCCGAAGCCGGGACACAATATAGCAATCAGCCCCAGCATTTT.

With regard to this clone: One end of the junction is discordant with germline, which a read error may explain. V and J are TRBV7-7 and TRBJ2-2; a weak D match, TRBD1 (7 bases). The CDR3 length is 15 residues. In germline, CDR1 is SSHAT, CDR2 FNYEAQ (reference sequence). This CDR3 reads CASSLGGAGTGELFF. The CDR3 nucleotides read TGTGCTAGCAGCTTAGGGGGCGCGGGAACCGGGGAGCTGTTTTTT.

In its sample, this clone was seen once. The CDR3 loop is CASRQGSYEQYF. Written as DNA, the CDR3 is TGTGCCAGCAGACAGGGGAGTTACGAGCAGTACTTC. This chain joins TRBV28 and TRBJ2-7, with 7 bases fitting TRBD1. The CDR3 contains 12 residues. The V and J ends lost 6 bases and 4 bases, in that order; junction bases with no gene match: 3. From germline, CDR1 is MDHEN and CDR2 SYDVKM.

This chain uses TRBV28 with TRBJ1-5; 11 bases are shared with TRBD1. The CDR3 length is 16 residues. V shed 3 bases, J shed 6 bases, and the junction held 7 bases outside the gene matches. CDR1 MDHEN and CDR2 SYDVKM come from the germline V gene. The CDR3: CASSFRTGGLRQPQHF. CDR3 bases: TGTGCCAGCAGTTTTAGGACAGGGGGCTTGCGTCAGCCCCAGCATTTT.

The chain is built from TRBV9 and TRBJ2-3; D remains unclear. Per germline, CDR1 SGDLS and CDR2 YYNGEE. Trimming cost V 0 bases and J 0 bases, with 8 bases left between them. This CDR3 has 15 residues. The CDR3 sequence: CASSVGQTSTDTQYF. DNA of the CDR3: TGTGCCAGCAGCGTAGGGCAGACTAGCACAGATACGCAGTATTTT.